This T cell receptor beta chain was sequenced for a study of cytomegalovirus exposure and HLA in healthy donors. This clone was seen a few times. The PCR was carried out with 60 Vbeta primers and 13 Jbeta primers. This table comes from immunoSEQ multiplex PCR, and its TCRdb copy is limited to in-frame clones, with some not included. The table has some 220,000 clones, roughly 84% seen once. CDR3 size: 16 residues. Germline CDR1 and CDR2: SEHNR and FQNEAQ (reference sequence). With 1 base removed from V and 0 bases from J, the gap between germline ends came to 12 bases. The clonotype originates from a girl between 2 and 10 years old in good health and CMV-seronegative. V is TRBV7-9 and J is TRBJ1-2, with D tentatively TRBD1 (5 bases). Material: PBMCs. Written as DNA, the CDR3 is TGTGCCAGCAGCTTAGGGGGGGTTCCCTCTAACTATGGCTACACCTTC. Protein sequence: CASSLGGVPSNYGYTF.